This T cell receptor beta chain was sequenced during a study of blood T cell repertoires in COVID-19. The table came from immunoSEQ multiplex PCR; TCRdb's copy has only in-frame clones and leaves some out. The sample includes about 60,000 clones, approximately 79% of them seen just once. This CDR3 spans 15 amino acids. The V and J ends lost 2 bases and 8 bases respectively, with 18 bases between them. Germline V gives CDR1 SGHNT, CDR2 YENEEA. The receptor comes from a woman aged 70-85 years with acute or convalescent COVID-19. The sequencing input was peripheral blood. The chain has TRBV11-3 and TRBJ2-5; TRBD1 might be the D (5 bases). This CDR3 is CASSLMSRAQETQYF. CDR3 bases: TGTGCCAGCAGCTTAATGAGCAGGGCCCAGGAAACCCAGTACTTC.